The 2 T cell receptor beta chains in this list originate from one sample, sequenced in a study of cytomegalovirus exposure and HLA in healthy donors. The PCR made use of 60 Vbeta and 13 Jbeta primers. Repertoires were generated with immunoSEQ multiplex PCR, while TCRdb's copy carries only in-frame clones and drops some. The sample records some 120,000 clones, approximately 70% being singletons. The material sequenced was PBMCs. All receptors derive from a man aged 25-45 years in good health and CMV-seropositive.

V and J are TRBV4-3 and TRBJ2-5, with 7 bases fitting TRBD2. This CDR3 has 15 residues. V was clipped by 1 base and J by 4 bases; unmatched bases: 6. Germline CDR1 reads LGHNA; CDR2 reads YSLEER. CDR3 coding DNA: TGCGCCAGCAGCCAAGGCACGGCGGGAGCAGAGACCCAGTACTTC. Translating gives CASSQGTAGAETQYF.

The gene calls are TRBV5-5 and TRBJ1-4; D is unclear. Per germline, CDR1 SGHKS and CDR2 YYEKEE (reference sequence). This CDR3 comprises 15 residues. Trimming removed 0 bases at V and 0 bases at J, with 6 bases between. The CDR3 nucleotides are TGTGCCAGCAGCTTGGTCCCATCAACTAATGAAAAACTGTTTTTT. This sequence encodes CASSLVPSTNEKLFF.